This section outlines one T cell receptor (beta chain) sequence together with its context. The clone's antigen remains unknown. Qualities for individual bases were not recorded, and no much larger clone is one base off. Interpreted using the paper, the treatment or condition label stands for: randomized to nivolumab then ipilimumab (arm A) or the reverse (arm B). Prior DNA-damaging chemotherapy had not been received by any trial patient. Live CD3+CD8+ cells negative for CD19 and CD56 were sorted from thawed PBMCs on a FACS Aria II flow cytometer. Samples came from patients with melanoma in CheckMate 064, a randomized, open-label phase II trial of sequential checkpoint blockade. Peripheral blood mononuclear cells were obtained through leukapheresis, purified using Ficoll-Paque, and frozen in human serum containing around 9.6% DMSO. Immediately after sorting, the purity of sorted blood CD3+CD8+ cells was verified to be >98%, after which DNA was extracted.

The record originates from a study of sequential checkpoint blockade in melanoma (dated by TCRdb to the late 2010s). Background for the entire study: Patients were randomized 1:1 to first-line nivolumab followed by ipilimumab (arm A) or ipilimumab followed by nivolumab (arm B). Both trial sequences were followed by maintenance nivolumab. Overall results and qualifications from the work: The model for predicting response that combines TCR metrics with mutation burden needs to be validated in larger, independent patient cohorts.

Germline trimming amounts to 1 base on V and 4 bases on J, with 1 as the count of junction bases outside the gene matches. CDR1 and CDR2 are read off the germline V gene as SGHRS and YFSETQ. Inclusive of the bounding cysteine and phenylalanine, the CDR3 is 15 residues long. The CDR3 DNA has 45 bases and is translated from base 1. TCRbeta CDR3 regions were immunosequenced from genomic DNA with the immunoSEQ Assay. Before high-throughput sequencing, the genomic DNA was amplified using bias-controlled multiplex PCR. On the study's bioinformatics: To quantify the absolute abundance of each unique TCRbeta CDR3 region, the sequences were collapsed and filtered. Clonality was defined as 1 minus Pielou's evenness and was calculated using productive rearrangements only. A previously published method was used to identify clones with significantly greater frequencies in on-treatment samples than in baseline samples. The clones in this table, taken by TCRdb from immuneACCESS, are in-frame only. Not every clone is retained; where verified, under half of the shortfall comes from an unresolved V gene, and the cause of the rest is unknown. That table furnishes V, J and clone size, whereas the DNA furnished D and trimming. Counted in this sample were 14,000 or so clones; around 77% of them appeared once. Over 25% of the sample lies in the top ten.

The sample in question was CD8+ T cells sorted from blood (inferred from file names), obtained from a patient given nivolumab and ipilimumab in sequence. The chain uses TRBV5-1 and TRBJ1-4; the junction holds 10 bases that match TRBD1. This sequence originates from a human donor with melanoma. The DNA sequence is given as TGCGCCAGCAGCTTGAGGACAGGGGGTAATGAAAAACTGTTTTTT. It codes for CASSLRTGGNEKLFF.